The 20 T cell receptor beta chains in this list originate from one sample, sequenced in a study of shared clonotypes between healthy human individuals. Only in-frame clones appear in the TCRdb table, and some are missing; sequencing was by immunoSEQ multiplex PCR. The sample lists around 2.5 million clones, 93% occurring once. Sequencing used naive CD4+ T cells from PBMCs. Indicated subset: CD45RA+ positively selected. The receptor set was obtained from a man aged 18 to 29 in good health. Some clones in this sample may be carry-over from other donors' samples.

The V gene is TRBV19, the J gene TRBJ2-1; TRBD1 might be the D (8 bases). Germline V gene data show CDR1 as LNHDA and CDR2 as SQIVND (reference sequence). Trimming took 4 bases from V and 2 from J, leaving 21 bases between them. The CDR3 loop spans 18 amino acids. The CDR3 loop reads CASSTRDRKGGAYNEQFF. The CDR3 DNA follows: TGTGCCAGTAGTACCCGGGACAGGAAGGGGGGGGCCTACAATGAGCAGTTCTTC.

The chain links TRBV16 to TRBJ2-2; 14 bases align to TRBD2. Per the germline V gene, CDR1 is KGHSY and CDR2 is FQNENV. V lost 1 base and J lost 6; bases outside the gene matches: 7. The CDR3 loop spans 18 amino acids. The CDR3 DNA reads TGTGCCAGCAGCCAATTGGGACTAGCGGGAGAACGAGCCGGGGAGCTGTTTTTT. Encoded protein: CASSQLGLAGERAGELFF.

The chain is built from TRBV18 and TRBJ2-3, with 8 bases aligning to TRBD1. V lost 4 bases to trimming and J lost 5 bases; unmatched junction nucleotides: 17. The CDR3 loop spans 18 amino acids. Germline loops: CDR1 KGHSH, CDR2 LQKENI. CDR3 sequence reads: CASSHLETTGVSVDTQYF. The CDR3 coding sequence is TGTGCCAGCTCACACCTCGAAACGACAGGGGTGTCCGTAGATACGCAGTATTTT. The whole variable domain, filled in from reference TRBV18 and TRBJ2-3, reads NAGVMQNPRHLVRRRGQEARLRCSPMKGHSHVYWYRQLPEEGLKFMVYLQKENIIDESGMPKERFSAEFPKEGPSILRIQQVVRGDSAAYFCASSHLETTGVSVDTQYFGPGTRLTVL.

The CDR3 region has the DNA TGTGCCAGCAGCTTAGAACCTTTCCATGCTACAGATACGCAGTATTTT. Translated, it gives CASSLEPFHATDTQYF. The V call is TRBV7-2, the J call TRBJ2-3; D ambiguous. The CDR3 covers 16 residues. In germline, CDR1 is SGHTA, CDR2 FQGNSA. V lost 1 base and J lost 3, with 14 bases in between.

About this clone: A junction boundary mismatches the germline segment, possibly from a read error. This chain joins TRBV7-9 and TRBJ2-7; 7 nucleotides line up with TRBD2. The CDR3 sequence is 15 residues long. Germline V lookup: CDR1 SEHNR, CDR2 FQNEAQ (reference sequence). As DNA, the CDR3 is TGTGCCAGCAGCCTAGCCCTAGCGGATGGCTACGAGCAGTACTTC. Translation: CASSLALADGYEQYF.

This chain joins TRBV28 and TRBJ2-7; D perhaps matches TRBD2 (6 bases). Trimming cost V 2 bases and J 9 bases, with 14 bases left between them. The CDR3 runs to 13 residues. Germline CDR1 reads MDHEN; CDR2 reads SYDVKM. CDR3 in DNA: TGTGCCAGCAGTTTAGGCGGGGCCCCCCCGCAGTACTTC. Its translation is CASSLGGAPPQYF.

The chain couples TRBV11-3 to TRBJ2-5, with TRBD1 matching 7 bases. Germline CDR1 reads SGHNT; CDR2 reads YENEEA. CDR3 size: 14 residues. Losses at the gene ends were 5 bases for V and 3 bases for J; bases not matched to a gene: 6. CDR3 in amino acids: CASSPGTAKETQYF. CDR3 DNA sequence: TGTGCCAGCAGCCCCGGGACAGCGAAAGAGACCCAGTACTTC.

The gene calls are TRBV10-3 and TRBJ2-6; D gene uncertain. The CDR3 contains 14 residues. Per germline, CDR1 ENHRY and CDR2 SYGVKD. V was pared by 10 bases and J by 1 base, with 11 bases between. The CDR3 nucleotides read TGTGCCACAGTATCGGGTTCTGGGGCCAACGTCCTGACTTTC. Protein: CATVSGSGANVLTF.

The chain employs TRBV6-1 and TRBJ2-1; D not resolved. The germline V and J ends were trimmed by 5 bases and 8 bases, with 10 bases remaining between them. The CDR3 totals 12 residues. Germline CDR1 MNHNS, CDR2 SASEGT. The CDR3 DNA reads as TGTGCCAGCAGTTCAGAAGGTTATGAGCAGTTCTTC. Translated, it gives CASSSEGYEQFF.

This clone has only one observation. CDR3: CASRLNRGDYEQYF. In DNA, the CDR3 is TGTGCCAGCAGGTTAAACAGGGGGGACTACGAGCAGTACTTC. V usage is TRBV28 and J usage is TRBJ2-7, with 8 bases that match TRBD1. This CDR3 is 14 amino acids long. The J segment lost 3 bases and the V segment lost 6 bases, leaving 7 bases of the junction unmatched. Germline CDR1 is MDHEN and CDR2 is SYDVKM. The entire variable domain, with the rest obtained from reference TRBV28 and TRBJ2-7, is as follows: DVKVTQSSRYLVKRTGEKVFLECVQDMDHENMFWYRQDPGLGLRLIYFSYDVKMKEKGDIPEGYSVSREKKERFSLILESASTNQTSMYLCASRLNRGDYEQYFGPGTRLTVT.

V and J are TRBV10-3 and TRBJ1-5, with 9 bases aligning to TRBD1. This CDR3 is 16 amino acids long. Trimming removed 5 bases from V and 1 base from J; junction bases left unmatched: 6. CDR1 and CDR2 from the germline V gene are ENHRY and SYGVKD. The CDR3 nucleotides read TGTGCCATCAGTAACAGGGGGCTAGGGAGCAATCAGCCCCAGCATTTT. As protein: CAISNRGLGSNQPQHF.

This clone was recorded a few times. The chain uses TRBV2 and TRBJ1-1; D is undetermined. Germline CDR1 and CDR2: SNHLY and FYNNEI. V lost 3 bases and J lost 7, with 6 bases in between. This CDR3 has 11 amino acids. CDR3: CASSDYSEAFF. The CDR3 DNA follows: TGTGCCAGCAGTGATTACAGTGAAGCTTTCTTT. Full variable domain (remainder filled in from reference TRBV2 and TRBJ1-1): EPEVTQTPSHQVTQMGQEVILRCVPISNHLYFYWYRQILGQKVEFLVSFYNNEISEKSEIFDDQFSVERPDGSNFTLKIRSTKLEDSAMYFCASSDYSEAFFGQGTRLTVV.

This clone was counted only a few times. The chain combines TRBV28 with TRBJ1-3; tentatively, D is TRBD1 (5 bases). CDR3 size: 14 residues. Germline V gene data show CDR1 as MDHEN and CDR2 as SYDVKM. V dropped 11 bases and J dropped 0 bases, with 14 bases sitting between them. The CDR3 reads CASGRPNSGNTIYF. In nucleotides, the CDR3 is TGTGCCTCGGGGCGGCCCAACTCTGGAAACACCATATATTTT.

This clone showed up just a few times. The CDR3 DNA reads as TGTGCCAGCAGTGACTGGCCCTTCTCCTACGAGCAGTACTTC. Protein product: CASSDWPFSYEQYF. This chain uses TRBV6-4 with TRBJ2-7, with D uncertain. Trimming removed 1 base from V and 0 bases from J, with 7 bases in between. This CDR3 is built from 14 residues. Germline loops: CDR1 MRHNA, CDR2 SNTAGT.

The chain couples TRBV5-1 to TRBJ2-7; D may be TRBD2 (5 bases). This CDR3 region has 15 residues. CDR1 and CDR2 from the germline V gene are SGHRS and YFSETQ. V was trimmed by 2 bases and J by 3 bases, leaving 15 bases between them. CDR3 protein: CASSFSVGVNYEQYF. As DNA, the CDR3 is TGCGCCAGCAGCTTCAGTGTGGGAGTGAACTACGAGCAGTACTTC. The complete variable domain, with remaining parts taken from reference TRBV5-1 and TRBJ2-7, reads KAGVTQTPRYLIKTRGQQVTLSCSPISGHRSVSWYQQTPGQGLQFLFEYFSETQRNKGNFPGRFSGRQFSNSRSEMNVSTLELGDSALYLCASSFSVGVNYEQYFGPGTRLTVT.

The chain couples TRBV28 to TRBJ1-5; unclear D gene. Germline V CDR1 and CDR2: MDHEN, SYDVKM. V lost 3 bases and J 7 bases, leaving 10 bases between the germline ends. This CDR3 comprises 13 residues. The CDR3 region is CASSFTGRQPQHF. The DNA of the CDR3 is TGTGCCAGCAGTTTCACCGGACGGCAGCCCCAGCATTTT.

The V call is TRBV27, the J call TRBJ1-1; D might be TRBD1 (6 bases). The germline V gene has CDR1 MNHEY and CDR2 SMNVEV (reference sequence). Trimming stripped 3 bases from V and 1 base from J, with 15 bases between. The CDR3 spans 16 residues. CDR3 region: CASSFGGRRTNTEAFF. The CDR3 coding sequence is TGTGCCAGCAGTTTTGGGGGGCGACGAACGAACACTGAAGCTTTCTTT.

This clone was found once. This chain connects TRBV11-2 to TRBJ2-3, with 10 positions matching TRBD2. V shed 4 bases and J 0 bases; nucleotides not matched to a gene: 4. The CDR3 consists of 16 residues. CDR1 is SGHAT, CDR2 FQNNGV, per germline. The CDR3 DNA reads TGTGCCAGCAGCTCCGGACTAGCGGCAAGCACAGATACGCAGTATTTT. Protein product: CASSSGLAASTDTQYF. Using reference TRBV11-2 and TRBJ2-3 for the parts outside the CDR3, the full variable domain is EAGVAQSPRYKIIEKRQSVAFWCNPISGHATLYWYQQILGQGPKLLIQFQNNGVVDDSQLPKDRFSAERLKGVDSTLKIQPAKLEDSAVYLCASSSGLAASTDTQYFGPGTRLTVL.

The rearrangement links TRBV10-3 to TRBJ1-4; possibly TRBD1 for D (5 bases). Per germline, CDR1 ENHRY and CDR2 SYGVKD. Trimming took 10 bases from V and 11 from J, leaving 17 bases between them. This CDR3 contains 12 residues. The CDR3 reads CATQFGADKLFF. The CDR3 coding sequence is TGTGCCACCCAGTTCGGGGCGGATAAACTGTTTTTT.

The chain combines TRBV7-9 with TRBJ1-1; maybe TRBD1 (6 bases). The germline V gene has CDR1 SEHNR and CDR2 FQNEAQ (reference sequence). V dropped 11 bases and J dropped 3 bases, with 10 bases sitting between them. This CDR3 comprises 11 residues. CDR3 residues: CASRTDTEAFF. CDR3 coding DNA: TGTGCCTCTAGGACAGACACTGAAGCTTTCTTT.